This T cell receptor (beta chain) was captured by sequencing in a study of Tregs in tolerant kidney transplant recipients. Study information: The nonmyeloablative bone marrow transplants came from related graft donors, with transient mixed chimerism.

Trimming left V 1 base short and J 6 bases short, with 14 bases between. CDR1 SGHRS and CDR2 YFSETQ come from the germline V gene. The CDR3 runs 16 residues. The data were produced by immunoSEQ multiplex PCR, yet TCRdb's version contains in-frame clones alone and is incomplete. The sample records fewer than 100,000 clones, over 85% being singletons. As to this clone: Its antigen is undetermined.

Study-wide results and caveats: Validation in larger populations is needed because few patients were studied.

This TCR derives from a human donor who received a combined kidney and bone marrow transplant. The material sequenced was CD4+ T cells from blood, taken before the transplant. V is TRBV5-1 and J is TRBJ1-6; D might be TRBD1 (6 bases). CDR3 nucleotide sequence: TGCGCCAGCAGCTTGAACAGGGTGAGGGGTAATTCACCCCTCCACTTT. Translated: CASSLNRVRGNSPLHF.